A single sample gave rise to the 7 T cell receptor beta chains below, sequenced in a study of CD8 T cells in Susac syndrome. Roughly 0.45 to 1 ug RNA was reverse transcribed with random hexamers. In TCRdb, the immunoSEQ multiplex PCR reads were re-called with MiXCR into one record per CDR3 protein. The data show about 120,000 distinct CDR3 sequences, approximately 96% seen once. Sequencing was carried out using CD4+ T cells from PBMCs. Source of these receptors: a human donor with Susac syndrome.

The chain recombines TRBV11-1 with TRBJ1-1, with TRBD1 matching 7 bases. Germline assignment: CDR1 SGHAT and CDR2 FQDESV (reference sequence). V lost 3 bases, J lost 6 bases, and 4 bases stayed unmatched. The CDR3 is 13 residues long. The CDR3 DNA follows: TGTGCCAGCAGCTTTCTCGGGACAGCTGAAGCTTTCTTT. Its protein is CASSFLGTAEAFF.

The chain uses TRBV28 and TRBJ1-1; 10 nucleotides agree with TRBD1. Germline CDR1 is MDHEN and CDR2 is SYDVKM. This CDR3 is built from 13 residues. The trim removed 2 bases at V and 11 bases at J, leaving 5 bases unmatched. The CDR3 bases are TGTGCCAGCAGTTTAGGGACAGGGGTTTGGGCTTTCTTT. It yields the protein CASSLGTGVWAFF. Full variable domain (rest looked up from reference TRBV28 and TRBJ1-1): DVKVTQSSRYLVKRTGEKVFLECVQDMDHENMFWYRQDPGLGLRLIYFSYDVKMKEKGDIPEGYSVSREKKERFSLILESASTNQTSMYLCASSLGTGVWAFFGQGTRLTVV.

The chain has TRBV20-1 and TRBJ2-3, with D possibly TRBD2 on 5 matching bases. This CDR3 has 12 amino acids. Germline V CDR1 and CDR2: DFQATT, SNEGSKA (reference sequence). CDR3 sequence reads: CTLSPPGYTQYF. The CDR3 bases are TGCACCCTGTCCCCACCGGGATATACGCAGTATTTT.

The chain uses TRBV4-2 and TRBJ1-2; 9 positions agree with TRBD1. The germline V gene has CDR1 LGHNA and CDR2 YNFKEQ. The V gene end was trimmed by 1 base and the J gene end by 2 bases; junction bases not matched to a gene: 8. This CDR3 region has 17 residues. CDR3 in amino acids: CASSQGHMGQGNYGYTF. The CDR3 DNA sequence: TGTGCCAGCAGCCAAGGTCATATGGGACAGGGCAACTATGGCTACACCTTC.

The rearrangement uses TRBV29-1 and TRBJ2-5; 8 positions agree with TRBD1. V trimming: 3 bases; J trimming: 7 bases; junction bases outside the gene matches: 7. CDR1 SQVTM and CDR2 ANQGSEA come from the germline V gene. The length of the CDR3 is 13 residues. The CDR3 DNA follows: TGCAGCGTTGATGGGCAGGGGGCCTGGACCCAGTACTTC. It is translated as CSVDGQGAWTQYF.

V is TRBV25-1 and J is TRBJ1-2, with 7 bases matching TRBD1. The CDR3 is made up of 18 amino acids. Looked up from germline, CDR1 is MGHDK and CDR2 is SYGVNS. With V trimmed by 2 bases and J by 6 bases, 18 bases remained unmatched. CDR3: CASSEGLPISGTADGYTF. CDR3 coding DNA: TGTGCCAGCAGTGAAGGACTCCCGATCTCCGGGACAGCCGATGGCTACACCTTC.

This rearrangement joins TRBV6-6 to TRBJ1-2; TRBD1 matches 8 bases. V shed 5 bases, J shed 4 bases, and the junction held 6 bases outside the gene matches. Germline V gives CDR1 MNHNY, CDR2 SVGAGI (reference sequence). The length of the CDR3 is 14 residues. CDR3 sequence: CASSRDRGGYGYTF. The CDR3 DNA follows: TGTGCCAGCAGTAGAGACAGGGGTGGCTATGGCTACACCTTC.